The sample holds a few counts of the clone carrying this T cell receptor beta chain. What it binds is not known. Germline CDR1 is MNHNS and CDR2 is SASEGT. The CDR3 has 15 amino acids. Trimming pared 8 bases from V and 4 bases from J, leaving 20 bases between. The data were obtained in a study of T-cell memory formation after mild COVID-19. Across the whole study: Largely, TCR clusters stayed within a single donor.

Study conclusions and caveats: Researchers could not confirm that second-wave clones peaking on day 37 targeted SARS-CoV-2. Detection of some responders pre-infection suggested pre-existing cross-reactive memory T cells participated.

TCRdb passed the 5' RACE reads through MiXCR, listing each CDR3 protein once. The profile shows fewer than 700,000 distinct CDR3 sequences, roughly 18% of them singletons. The sample comprised PBMCs or a T cell subset sorted from them (not recorded which). The gene calls are TRBV6-1 and TRBJ1-1; D unclear. The sequence was collected from an adult woman who had mild COVID-19 (a few samples of this study predate the infection). Cell type and time point are not known. CDR3 loop: CASSVTWMTGTEAFF. CDR3 nucleotide sequence: TGTGCCAGCTCCGTGACATGGATGACGGGCACTGAAGCTTTCTTT.